This TCR beta chain derives from a study of shared clonotypes between healthy human individuals. This CDR3 comprises 15 residues. The ends were cut back, 0 bases at V and 2 bases at J, with 12 bases in the middle. Germline lookup yields CDR1 GTSNPN and CDR2 SVGIG (reference sequence). The table came from immunoSEQ multiplex PCR; TCRdb's copy has only in-frame clones and leaves some out. Here the sample spans about 2 million clones, roughly 94% being singletons. This chain joins TRBV30 and TRBJ2-3, with unresolved D. This receptor was identified in a man between 18 and 29 years old in good health. Sequenced input: naive CD4+ T cells sorted from blood. Subset denoted: CD45RA+ positively selected. In DNA form, the CDR3 reads TGTGCCTGGAGTGTAGGCTGGCTCTCCACAGATACGCAGTATTTT. This codes for CAWSVGWLSTDTQYF.